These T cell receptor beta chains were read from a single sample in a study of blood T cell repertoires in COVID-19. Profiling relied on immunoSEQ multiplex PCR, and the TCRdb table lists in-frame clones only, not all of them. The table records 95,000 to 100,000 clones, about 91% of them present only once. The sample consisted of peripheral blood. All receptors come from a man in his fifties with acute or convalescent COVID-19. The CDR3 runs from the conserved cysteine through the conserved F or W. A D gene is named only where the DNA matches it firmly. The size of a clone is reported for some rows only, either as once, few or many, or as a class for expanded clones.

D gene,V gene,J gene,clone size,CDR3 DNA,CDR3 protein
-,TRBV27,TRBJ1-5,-,TGTGCCAGCAGTTTTCGTCCCCATCAGCCCCAGCATTTT,CASSFRPHQPQHF
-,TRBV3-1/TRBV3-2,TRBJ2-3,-,TGTGCCAGCAGCCACCGAGATACGCAGTATTTT,CASSHRDTQYF
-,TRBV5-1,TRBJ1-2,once,TGCGCCAGCAGCGAGAGCGGGACACCCACGGATGGCTACACCTTC,CASSESGTPTDGYTF
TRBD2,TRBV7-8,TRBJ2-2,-,TGTGCCAGCAGCGTTCACCTAGCGGGGGGGCTGGACACCGGGGAGCTGTTTTTT,CASSVHLAGGLDTGELFF
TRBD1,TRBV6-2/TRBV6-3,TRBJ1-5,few,TGTGCCAGCAGCTCTGGACAGGGGAACGGTCAGCCCCAGCATTTT,CASSSGQGNGQPQHF
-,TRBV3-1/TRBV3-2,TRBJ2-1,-,TGTGCCAGCAGCCAAGATGGGACTCACGTCGGGCAGTTCTTC,CASSQDGTHVGQFF
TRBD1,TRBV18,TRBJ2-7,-,TGTGCCAGCTCCGGGGGGACAGGGAGGGCCAACGAGCAGTACTTC,CASSGGTGRANEQYF
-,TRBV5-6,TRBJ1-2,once,TGTGCCAGCAGCCCCTACCCCAGAGAGGGCTATGGCTACACCTTC,CASSPYPREGYGYTF
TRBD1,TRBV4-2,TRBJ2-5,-,TGTGCCAGCAGCCAAGGATCGACAGGGCCCCTAGGGGGGACCCAGTACTTC,CASSQGSTGPLGGTQYF
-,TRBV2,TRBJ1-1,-,TGTGCCAGCAGTGTGCAGGGTAACACTGAAGCTTTCTTT,CASSVQGNTEAFF
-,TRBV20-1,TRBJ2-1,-,TGCAGTGCTAGACTCAATGAGCAGTTCTTC,CSARLNEQFF
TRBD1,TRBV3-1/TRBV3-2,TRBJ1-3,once,TGTGCCAGCAGCCCGGACAGGGGGGAATACACCATATATTTT,CASSPDRGEYTIYF
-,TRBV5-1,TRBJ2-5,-,TGCGCCAGCAGCTTGGCCGGGAACAGCCAAGAGACCCAGTACTTC,CASSLAGNSQETQYF
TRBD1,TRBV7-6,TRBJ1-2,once,TGTGCCAGCAGCTCCTTGACAGGGTGGAGTGGCTACACCTTC,CASSSLTGWSGYTF
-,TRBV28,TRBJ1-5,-,TGTGCCAGCAGTTCTCATACAAACGCACATCAGCCCCAGCATTTT,CASSSHTNAHQPQHF
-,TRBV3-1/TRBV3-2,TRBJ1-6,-,TGTGCCAGCAGCCCCCCACAGGTGAATTCACCCCTCCACTTT,CASSPPQVNSPLHF
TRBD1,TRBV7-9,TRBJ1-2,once,TGTGCCAGCAGCTTAGAGAAAGGGACAGGGGCTGGCTACACCTTC,CASSLEKGTGAGYTF
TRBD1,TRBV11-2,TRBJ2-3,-,TGTGCCAGCAGCTTAGGACAGGGGGCGACAGATACGCAGTATTTT,CASSLGQGATDTQYF
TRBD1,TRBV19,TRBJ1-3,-,TGTGCCAGTAGCCCAACGGGACAGAGAAACACCATATATTTT,CASSPTGQRNTIYF
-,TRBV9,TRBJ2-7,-,TGTGCCAGCAGCCCTAGCCCAGGGGAAGGCTACGAGCAGTACTTC,CASSPSPGEGYEQYF
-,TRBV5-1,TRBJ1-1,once,TGCGCCAGCAGCTTGGCCGGGCAGGGAGGCACTGAAGCTTTCTTT,CASSLAGQGGTEAFF
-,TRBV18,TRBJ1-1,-,TGTGCCAGCACGACAAGGGCGGAGGGCACTGAAGCTTTCTTT,CASTTRAEGTEAFF
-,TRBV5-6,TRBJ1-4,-,TGTGCCAGCAGCTCCCGCCTGACTATGAATGAAAAACTGTTTTTT,CASSSRLTMNEKLFF
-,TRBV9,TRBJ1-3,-,TGTGCCAGCAGCGTAGGCCCAGTTTCCTCTGGAAACACCATATATTTT,CASSVGPVSSGNTIYF
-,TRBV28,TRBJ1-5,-,TGTGCCAGCAGTCCCCGATCGGGACTTAGTAGCAATCAGCCCCAGCATTTT,CASSPRSGLSSNQPQHF
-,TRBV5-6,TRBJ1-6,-,TGTGCCAGCAGCTTGGGGACTGCGAAAAGTTCACCCCTCCACTTT,CASSLGTAKSSPLHF
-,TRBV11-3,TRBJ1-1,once,TGTGCCAGCAGCTTACCTTCTTCAGGGTACACTGAAGCTTTCTTT,CASSLPSSGYTEAFF
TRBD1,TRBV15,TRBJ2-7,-,TGTGCCACCAGCAGACTGGGACAGGGGTCCTACGAGCAGTACTTC,CATSRLGQGSYEQYF
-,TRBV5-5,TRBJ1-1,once,TGTGCCAGCAGCAAGGACTCTGAAGCTTTCTTT,CASSKDSEAFF
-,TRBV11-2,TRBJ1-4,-,TGTGCCAGCAGCGAAGGACAGTCTGTTAATGAAAAACTGTTTTTT,CASSEGQSVNEKLFF
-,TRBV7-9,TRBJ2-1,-,TGTGCCAGCACCGCCGGCGGTCAAACCTACAATGAGCAGTTCTTC,CASTAGGQTYNEQFF
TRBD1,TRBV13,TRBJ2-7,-,TGTGCCAGCAGCTTCGGACAGGGCTTAGACGAGCAGTACTTC,CASSFGQGLDEQYF
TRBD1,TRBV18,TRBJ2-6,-,TGTGCCAGCTCACCGACCGGGACAGTCGGGGCCAACGTCCTGACTTTC,CASSPTGTVGANVLTF
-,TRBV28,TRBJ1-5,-,TGTGCCAGCAGTTTTTCTCTATATAGCAATCAGCCCCAGCATTTT,CASSFSLYSNQPQHF
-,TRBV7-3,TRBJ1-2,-,TGTGCCAGTCACCCCACCGGGACTGCCAGACGATTTAACTATGGCTACACCTTC,CASHPTGTARRFNYGYTF
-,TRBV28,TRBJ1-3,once,TGTGCCAGCAGTCCCTCGGACAGCCTGGTATTAATCTCTGGAAACACCATATATTTT,CASSPSDSLVLISGNTIYF
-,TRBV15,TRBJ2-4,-,TGTGCCACCAGCAGAGTGGGTTCGGGAAACATTCAGTACTTC,CATSRVGSGNIQYF
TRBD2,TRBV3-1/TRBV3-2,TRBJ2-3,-,TGTGCCAGCAGCCGGTCGGGGCGGGGGGGATCTGATACGCAGTATTTT,CASSRSGRGGSDTQYF
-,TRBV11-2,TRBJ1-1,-,TGTGCCAGCAGCCCCTGGGCCAACCTGGACAGCCGCACTGAAGCTTTCTTT,CASSPWANLDSRTEAFF
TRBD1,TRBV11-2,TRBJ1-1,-,TGTGCCAGCAGCCCCCTGGACAGGGGCGGGAACACTGAAGCTTTCTTT,CASSPLDRGGNTEAFF
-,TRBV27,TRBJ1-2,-,TGTGCCAGTTTCAAGGCCGGGGGAGGAGCTGGCTACACCTTC,CASFKAGGGAGYTF